Sequencing of this TCR beta chain was carried out in a study of blood T cell repertoires in COVID-19. Study in general: Sites in the United States, Italy and Spain provided acute and convalescent COVID-19 samples. T cells, B-cell-depleted T cells, or PBMCs supplied cDNA or gDNA.

The CDR3 is made up of 11 amino acids. The V gene lost 5 bases and the J gene lost 3 bases, with 5 bases spanning the gap. This clone was found once. Assay used: immunoSEQ multiplex PCR; TCRdb lists only in-frame clones, some missing. Among about 320,000 clones, about 90% were seen once, and the ten largest hold roughly 6.7%. This sequence was found in a man aged 18 to 35 who had recovered from COVID-19. This chain uses TRBV12-3 or TRBV12-4 with TRBJ2-7; no clear D. The sequenced sample consisted of peripheral blood. CDR3 DNA: TGTGCCAGCAGTCAGGACTACGAGCAGTACTTC. Encoded protein: CASSQDYEQYF.